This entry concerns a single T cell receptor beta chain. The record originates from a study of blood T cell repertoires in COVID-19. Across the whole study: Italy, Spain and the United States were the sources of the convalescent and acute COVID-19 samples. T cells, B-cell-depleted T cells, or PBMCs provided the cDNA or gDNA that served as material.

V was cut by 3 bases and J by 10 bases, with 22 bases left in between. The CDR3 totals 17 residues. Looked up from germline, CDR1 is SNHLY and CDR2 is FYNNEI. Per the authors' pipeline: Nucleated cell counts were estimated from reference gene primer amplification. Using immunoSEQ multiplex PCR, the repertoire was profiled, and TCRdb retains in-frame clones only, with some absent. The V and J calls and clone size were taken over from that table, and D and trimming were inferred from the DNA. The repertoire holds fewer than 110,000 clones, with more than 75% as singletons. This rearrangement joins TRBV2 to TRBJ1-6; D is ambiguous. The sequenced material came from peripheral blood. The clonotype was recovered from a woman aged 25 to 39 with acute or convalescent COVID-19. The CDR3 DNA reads TGTGCCAGCAGTGATTCCCGGGAGGGAGTCTTAGACTCACCCCTCCACTTT. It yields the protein CASSDSREGVLDSPLHF.